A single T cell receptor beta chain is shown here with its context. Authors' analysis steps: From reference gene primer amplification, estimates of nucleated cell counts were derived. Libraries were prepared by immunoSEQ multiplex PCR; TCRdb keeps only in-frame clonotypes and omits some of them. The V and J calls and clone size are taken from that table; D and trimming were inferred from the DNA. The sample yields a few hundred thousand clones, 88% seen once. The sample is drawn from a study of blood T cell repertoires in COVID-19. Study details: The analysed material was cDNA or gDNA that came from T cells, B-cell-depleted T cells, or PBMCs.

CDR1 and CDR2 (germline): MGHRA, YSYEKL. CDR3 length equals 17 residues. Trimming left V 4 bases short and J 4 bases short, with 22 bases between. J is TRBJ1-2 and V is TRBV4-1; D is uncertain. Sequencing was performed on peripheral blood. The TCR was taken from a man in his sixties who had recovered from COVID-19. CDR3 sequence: CASSPQRVFGVSYGYTF. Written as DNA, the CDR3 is TGCGCCAGCAGCCCCCAGAGGGTCTTCGGAGTTAGCTATGGCTACACCTTC.